This T cell receptor beta chain was found in a study of cytomegalovirus exposure and HLA in healthy donors. The CDR3 loop spans 13 amino acids. Losses at the gene ends were 3 bases for V and 5 bases for J; bases not matched to a gene: 4. Germline V gene data show CDR1 as SGHRS and CDR2 as YFSETQ. With 60 Vbeta and 13 Jbeta primers, the PCR was carried out. Profiled with immunoSEQ multiplex PCR; TCRdb holds only in-frame clones, not every one. The table has roughly 82,000 clones, around 74% seen once. The sequenced sample consisted of PBMCs. The chain has TRBV5-1 and TRBJ2-7; the match to TRBD1 covers 8 bases. The receptor was derived from a woman in her fifties or sixties in good health and CMV-seropositive. CDR3 sequence reads: CASSSTGVHEQYF. In DNA, the CDR3 is TGCGCCAGCAGCTCGACAGGGGTCCACGAGCAGTACTTC.